This TCR beta chain came from a study of cytomegalovirus exposure and HLA in healthy donors (dated by TCRdb to the late 2010s). Looking at the study overall: An earlier analysis of some 600 of the donors reported about 260 Gb of sequence data and 95 million to 120 million unique TCR beta sequences obtained from approximately 180 million T cells. Every repertoire in the discovery cohort had been generated on one and the same sequencing platform. The study used immunosequencing to profile the T cell repertoires of more than 650 subjects and linked those repertoires to cytomegalovirus serostatus. Along with the approximately 670-subject first cohort, a separate validation cohort of over a hundred different subjects was used. Because of strong linkage in the cohort, roughly 5 DR-DQ haplotypes were treated as single units for association and clustering. The number of donors typed differed by locus, with about 629-640 for A, B, C, DRB1 and DQB1, 522 for DQA1, over 600 for DPA1, and some 450 for DPB1. To predict cytomegalovirus infection status, the study combined high-throughput TCR immunosequencing, statistical association of individual TCRs with disease status, and machine learning. In an earlier analysis of roughly 600 of the donors, high-throughput TCR beta sequencing was used to judge whether each TCR beta V gene segment behaved as functional or pseudogenic. HLA typing included class I and class II loci at four-digit resolution. Across about 370 genotyped donors of the cohort, an average of about 240,000 unique TCR beta nucleotide sequences per donor were sequenced, and roughly 20% of those sequences were non-productive. The aim of the study was to test whether cataloging public T cell receptors could identify signatures of past pathogen exposure. In the later analysis, no new phenotypic data were used to find candidate immune exposures; instead, reliance was placed on TCR beta sequences and their occurrence across donors. A later analysis re-examined previously published TCR beta repertoires from 600 to 700 donors and added high-resolution HLA genotyping to investigate patterns of TCR occurrence. Genome-wide SNP genotypes for about three fifths of the 666 donors were used in a later genetic analysis, which treated that subset as a discovery cohort. Donor age, sex, ethnicity and CMV serostatus were collected together with the repertoire data. Of the roughly 410 genotyped donors, approximately 81% were placed in the genetic ancestry cluster associated with self-reported Caucasian donors. An early release covering about 600 HLA-typed donors comprised about 300 gigabases of sequencing data and 65 million to 100 million unique TCR sequences. What the authors observed across the whole study: A later genetic analysis reported fewer N-insertions in productive TCRs among donors in an Asian-associated ancestry cluster than the roughly 700-donor mean. The cohort was sequenced for TCR beta chains only, and without alpha or paired-chain data the features that could be detected were limited. Correlated functional status among segregating V segments might be attributable to linkage disequilibrium, but an unknown experimental factor could not be ruled out. Strong co-occurrence of HLA alleles, especially DR and DQ, made assigning TCR associations to individual alleles difficult. An earlier analysis of around 500 of the donors showed that most TCR beta V segments appeared in productive rearrangements either about 87% or about 30% of the time, which broadly matched IMGT annotations. A later analysis found that HLA-associated TCR beta chains were more clonally expanded and had lower generation probabilities than equally common non-associated chains. Three of the identified cytomegalovirus-associated TCR beta chains were confirmed in vitro to be specific for cytomegalovirus antigens. Most TCR sequences were observed very rarely across donors, whereas some public TCRs were present in many individuals. In a later analysis, the rate of TCR association differed among HLA loci, with DRB1 alleles having the most associated TCRs and HLA-C alleles having the fewest. According to a later analysis, parvovirus B19, influenza, CMV and Epstein-Barr virus appeared linked to several top co-occurrence clusters. The only immune exposure information available for the cohort was CMV serostatus. In the study, about 150 TCR beta chains were listed as associated with cytomegalovirus. Because some donors lacked HLA typing at each locus, the association tests relied only on the typed subset. The sequencing pipeline was judged likely to have produced a cluster of highly shared sequence variants as a technical artifact. The authors suggested that the approach could potentially be extended to other disease states and immunological phenotypes. A further reported finding was that TCR beta sequences accurately predicted the HLA-A and HLA-B alleles for most subjects in the first cohort. Some IMGT-functional V segments, including TRBV6-2 and TRBV6-3, could not be distinguished by the 87-base-pair reads and were therefore excluded. The presence/absence analyses assumed that sequencing depth was roughly uniform across donors, and that assumption may not be true. In a later analysis, around 15,000 TCR beta sequences were associated with specific HLA alleles at a false discovery rate of 0.05. An association between a missense DCLRE1C variant and V-gene and J-gene trimming of TCR beta chains was found in a later genetic analysis and replicated in an independent cohort. The classifier was reported to diagnose cytomegalovirus status with high specificity and sensitivity in both the original and validation cohorts. The earlier analysis of some 540 of the donors excluded 15 to 20 rarely observed V segments, including chromosome 9 orphons, because counts were too low. In a later analysis, most CMV-associated TCR beta chains were found to appear HLA-restricted, with HLA associations seemingly driven largely by CMV exposure.

Preparation of the library involved the immunoSEQ multiplex PCR assay. The multiplex PCR relied on a mix of 60 forward primers for TCR Vbeta segments and 13 reverse primers for TCR Jbeta segments. A multiplex PCR assay on genomic DNA amplified the CDR3 region of rearranged TCR beta genes. The Illumina HiSeq System was used to sequence the amplified TCR beta libraries as 87-base-pair reads. Under the source paper's analysis protocol: A later analysis tallied around 87 million unique TCR beta chains across the 660 or so repertoires, and about 12 million of those chains were shared by two or more donors. Raw reads were error-corrected and collapsed into unique sequences with a nearest-neighbor algorithm that merged closely related sequences to remove PCR and sequencing errors. V, D and J gene segments were assigned by aligning CDR3 sequences to IMGT reference sequences. For a sequence to be retained, a match of at least six nucleotides was required to both a V gene segment and a J gene segment. A rearrangement was called productive if the CDR3 had no stop codons and remained in frame with V and J, and every other rearrangement was called non-productive. Following IMGT convention, CDR3 was defined as the stretch from the second conserved V-encoded cysteine up to the conserved J-encoded phenylalanine. In an earlier analysis of roughly 580 of the donors, sequences lacking an unambiguous match to a single V gene segment were excluded. In an earlier analysis of 587 of the donors, V segments were called functional above 56.7% productive rearrangements and were called segregating when the between-donor standard deviation exceeded 5%. To diagnose cytomegalovirus status from the catalog of TCR beta chain sequences, a statistical classification framework was built. V and J gene assignment, in a later analysis, came from comparing TCR nucleotide sequences with IMGT/GENE-DB human TR gene sequences. In a later analysis, CDR3 sequences and most-parsimonious VDJ recombination scenarios were assigned using the TCRdist pipeline. In a later analysis, each TCR beta chain was defined by its CDR3 amino acid sequence together with its V-gene family, and reads lacking a unique V-gene family were excluded. A later analysis removed 500 to 600 highly shared, low-generation-probability nucleotide sequences to deal with suspected cross-contamination and a sequencing artifact. In a later analysis, a clonal expansion index was calculated for each public chain from normalized within-repertoire ranks of inferred template counts. A later analysis computed generation probabilities with a VDJ recombination model fitted to out-of-frame rearrangements, and checked the results against IGoR. Hypergeometric tests were used in a later analysis to score TCR-TCR, TCR-HLA and TCR-CMV co-occurrence, with a repertoire-size bias correction applied to the TCR pairs. In a later analysis, false discovery rates were estimated by permuting HLA or CMV assignments 20 times. A later analysis grouped co-occurring TCRs with DBSCAN, adding TCRdist sequence similarity when clustering within HLA-allele-positive subsets. Repertoires with fewer than 30,000 or more than 120,000 public chains were left out of co-occurrence clustering, as were a few repertoires with anomalous nucleotide sharing. TCRdb retrieved this table from immuneACCESS and kept in-frame rearrangements only. Not all clones are present; in checked studies, unresolved V genes account for under half, and no reason is known for the remainder. D and trimming were read from the DNA, whereas the V and J calls and clone size are those reported in that table. A total of about 160,000 clones appear in this sample, approximately 81% of them only once. More than 0.35% of the sample goes to the ten largest clones.

The cohort consisted of 600 to 750 healthy bone marrow donors. Cohort members were all nominally healthy when sampled, although unrecorded immune exposures were likely present. The donor tested CMV seronegative and was one of the 352 seronegative cohort members. A peripheral blood sample was provided by each donor, and peripheral blood mononuclear cells were used for TCR beta sequencing. The Qiagen DNeasy Blood Extraction Kit was used to extract genomic DNA from the blood cell samples. Of note for this clone: This clone's antigen is unknown. It has no much larger one-base neighbor in the sample; base qualities were not kept.

The cysteine opens and the phenylalanine closes a CDR3 of 18 amino acids. Only the CDR3 part of the read is kept: 54 bases, read in frame from the first base. CDR1 is given as SGHVS and CDR2 as FQNEAQ, both from the germline V gene. Germline trimming amounts to 5 bases on V and 3 bases on J, with 14 as the count of junction bases outside the gene matches. Input material: PBMCs. This sequence uses TRBV7-8 and TRBJ2-7; the central 12 bases match TRBD2. The sequence came from a boy aged 2 to 9 in good health and CMV-seronegative. The CDR3 region: CASSLPTWTSGALYEQYF. The DNA sequence is given as TGTGCCAGCAGCCTCCCGACTTGGACTAGCGGGGCACTCTACGAGCAGTACTTC.